This TCR beta chain was documented in a study of low-dose radiotherapy and immunotherapy resistance in tumors (dated by TCRdb to 2021 to 2024). With regard to the full study: In Cohort 1, each fraction delivered 0.5 Gy every 2 weeks, and the prescribed total PTV dose was 6.5 Gy. Cohort 2 received 1 Gy per fraction every two weeks, with a total of 13 Gy over 26 weeks. Patients were given nivolumab as a 240 mg flat dose every two weeks and ipilimumab at 1 mg/kg every six weeks, with both drugs delivered intravenously. Every two weeks, patients got intravenous cyclophosphamide at 200 mg/m2, given one day ahead of each radiation and immunotherapy administration. Aspirin 300 mg was taken orally once daily by patients for four cycles, starting on cycle 1 day 1. First-strand cDNA was synthesized using Superscript III and a set of TRAV- and TRBV-specific primers, so that both TCRalpha and TCRbeta chains were covered. Randomization of trial participants into treatment groups was not performed. Eight patients were included in the translational analysis, namely three from the first dose cohort plus the first five from the second dose cohort.

The label giving this sample's time point can be read as: after trial treatment. The sample's treatment or condition label, in plain terms: LDRT plus nivolumab, ipilimumab, low-dose cyclophosphamide and aspirin (RACIN trial). The donors took part in RACIN, a single-arm, phase I, dose-escalation trial that combined nivolumab, ipilimumab, aspirin, low-dose cyclophosphamide and low-dose radiotherapy. Patients were eligible if they had advanced solid tumors that were TIL-negative. Turning to this clonotype: Its antigen is currently not known. The conserved phenylalanine or tryptophan is not found at the CDR3 terminus, so this likely reflects a read error. Because the CDR3's place on the DNA is in doubt, the DNA is left out and the CDR3 is given as listed by TCRdb.

The CDR3 totals 13 residues, both ends included. The germline V gene (reference sequence) provides CDR1 LNHDA and CDR2 SQIVND. Instrument on record: Illumina HiSeq 2500. TCRs were amplified with Phusion for approximately 19 PCR cycles using a constant-region primer together with the adapter attached to the V primers. Isolated mRNA was amplified with the MessageAmp II aRNA Amplification Kit, using an approximately 17-hour in vitro transcription at 37°C. The Dynabeads mRNA DIRECT Purification Kit was used to isolate the mRNA for TCR sequencing. A second approximately 25-cycle Phusion PCR added indexed Illumina adapters, and products were purified with AMPure XP beads. Per the authors' processing: Using custom Perl scripts, TCR sequences that encoded the same protein were pooled, out-of-frame sequences were dropped, and the abundance of each clonotype was calculated. The analysis excluded TCR sequences that were supported by just one read. Shannon entropy, Gini index, clonality, richness, and the frequency of TCRs shared between repertoires were included as repertoire metrics. In TCRdb, the public reads were trimmed at Q25 with fastp and aligned with MiXCR, with productive beta chains retained. Rows merge per CDR3 protein into single entries with the most common DNA and genes. It is TCRdb's table, rather than the study itself, that gives the V and J calls and clone size. This sample gives roughly 50,000 distinct CDR3 sequences in total; approximately 31% of them show up just once. Of the sample, roughly 8.2% is held by the ten largest clones.

The clonotype originates from a male donor with rectosigmoid adenocarcinoma. This chain joins TRBV19 to TRBJ2-3. Material: PBMCs, obtained after low-dose radiotherapy plus immunotherapy. The CDR3 protein sequence reads: CASSTQPLDTKYC.